This T cell receptor beta chain was obtained from a study of PD-L1 blockade in urothelial cancer. The wider study: Beginning in the mid-2010s, patients received atezolizumab, given as 1,200 mg intravenously every 3 weeks. At 3 weeks after treatment start (second dose) and again at 6 weeks, blood was analyzed. The study's findings and limits: Blood TCR clonality below the median before treatment was a predictor of better survival.

A note on this clone: The antigen is undetermined.

The protocol was immunoSEQ multiplex PCR, while the TCRdb copy is restricted to in-frame clones and leaves out a portion. Among under 120,000 clones listed, roughly 88% were seen once. V lost 2 bases, J lost 0 bases, and 11 bases lay in between. The length of the CDR3 is 16 residues. CDR1 and CDR2 (germline): LGHNA, YNFKEQ. Each patient's cancer was a locally advanced or metastatic urothelial carcinoma. The sample here was PBMCs, taken around atezolizumab (anti-PD-L1) treatment. The sequence was obtained from a man over 45 with urothelial cancer. V gene TRBV4-2 combines with J gene TRBJ1-5, with a weak D call TRBD1 (5 bases). The chain's CDR3 is CASSQQPGYSNQPQHF. The CDR3, as DNA: TGTGCCAGCAGCCAACAACCAGGGTATAGCAATCAGCCCCAGCATTTT.